The entry below describes one T cell receptor (beta chain). Its specificity is not known. These data are taken from a study of cytomegalovirus exposure and HLA in healthy donors. Study-level results: In a later analysis, TCR beta V- and J-gene trimming was associated with a missense DCLRE1C variant. 164 TCR beta chains were listed as cytomegalovirus-associated. Sequencing had likely introduced a cluster of highly shared sequence variants as an artifact.

PCR was performed using 60 Vbeta and 13 Jbeta primers. Libraries were prepared by immunoSEQ multiplex PCR; TCRdb keeps only in-frame clonotypes and omits some of them. Of 180,000 or so clones in the sample, roughly 80% were seen once. Germline CDR1 LNHDA, CDR2 SQIVND (reference sequence). With 4 bases clipped from V and 4 bases from J, the junction kept 5 bases outside the gene matches. The CDR3 is 15 residues long. Each donor was healthy, and each was a bone marrow donor. The sample taken for sequencing was PBMCs. The clonotype originates from a woman aged 50 to 65 in good health and CMV-seropositive. The genes are TRBV19 and TRBJ1-5; 9 bases agree with TRBD1. The DNA of the CDR3 is TGTGCCAGTAGTACCCCACAGGGGGCGAATCAGCCCCAGCATTTT. Residues: CASSTPQGANQPQHF.